These 23 T cell receptor beta chains share one sample of origin, sequenced in a study of blood T cell repertoires in COVID-19. Produced via immunoSEQ multiplex PCR; TCRdb's table is partial and in-frame only. The data hold about 300,000 clones, with approximately 82% observed a single time. The sample consisted of peripheral blood. The source of these receptors is a woman between 45 and 65 years old with acute or convalescent COVID-19.

This chain uses TRBV6-6 with TRBJ1-6; D is possibly TRBD1 (6 bases). The CDR3 covers 14 residues. The V gene lost 6 bases and the J gene lost 6 bases, with 12 bases spanning the gap. The V gene's germline CDR1 is MNHNY and CDR2 SVGAGI (reference sequence). This CDR3 reads CASRLGQTNSPLHF. CDR3 sequence (DNA): TGTGCCAGCAGACTTGGACAGACTAATTCACCCCTCCACTTT.

In its sample, this clone was seen once. CDR3 in DNA: TGTGCCAGCTCACCACGGACTAGGACAGACGACCTTTCCTACAATGAGCAGTTCTTC. It translates to CASSPRTRTDDLSYNEQFF. The V and J genes are TRBV18 and TRBJ2-1; D is perhaps TRBD2 (7 bases). V lost 1 base and J 1 base, leaving 20 bases between the germline ends. This CDR3 has 19 amino acids. Per the germline V gene, CDR1 is KGHSH and CDR2 is LQKENI.

The chain has TRBV5-1 and TRBJ2-3, with D perhaps TRBD1 (6 bases). CDR1 is SGHRS, CDR2 YFSETQ, per germline. There are 15 residues in the CDR3. The V end was cut by 0 bases, the J end by 0 bases, with 8 bases between. This chain's CDR3 is CASSLGGPSTDTQYF. The CDR3 bases are TGCGCCAGCAGCTTGGGGGGGCCTAGCACAGATACGCAGTATTTT.

Here the CDR3 DNA reads TGTGCCTGGGTTATGAACACTGAAGCTTTCTTT. It specifies CAWVMNTEAFF. The V gene is TRBV30, the J gene TRBJ1-1; no reliable D call. Trimming pared 5 bases from V and 0 bases from J, leaving 4 bases between. The CDR3 consists of 11 residues. CDR1 is GTSNPN, CDR2 SVGIG, per germline (reference sequence).

The CDR3, as DNA: TGTGCCAGCAGCCCTGGGACGGGGGGGAATGAAAAACTGTTTTTT. The encoded protein is CASSPGTGGNEKLFF. V is TRBV3-1 (or the pseudogene TRBV3-2) and J is TRBJ1-4; possibly TRBD1 for D (5 bases). Trimming stripped 4 bases from V and 5 bases from J, with 14 bases between. There are 15 residues in the CDR3. Germline CDR1 is LGHDT and CDR2 is YNNKEL (reference sequence).

The chain recombines TRBV30 with TRBJ1-3, with 9 bases matching TRBD1. Per the germline V gene, CDR1 is GTSNPN and CDR2 is SVGIG (reference sequence). This CDR3 has 15 amino acids. J was trimmed by 4 bases and V by 3 bases; bases with no gene match: 7. CDR3 loop: CAWSGDRAMGNTIYF. The CDR3 nucleotides are TGTGCCTGGAGCGGGGACAGGGCGATGGGAAACACCATATATTTT.

The rearrangement joins TRBV27 to TRBJ1-2; 8 bases line up with TRBD1. CDR3 length equals 15 residues. Trimming at V came to 5 bases and at J to 2 bases, leaving 7 bases not matched to a gene. CDR1 is MNHEY, CDR2 SMNVEV, per germline (reference sequence). The CDR3 protein is CASSTQRTGNYGYTF. The CDR3 nucleotides are TGTGCCAGCAGTACGCAAAGGACAGGGAACTATGGCTACACCTTC.

This clone was found once. The V gene is TRBV5-1, the J gene TRBJ1-5, with D perhaps TRBD1 (6 bases). There are 14 residues in the CDR3. CDR1 is SGHRS and CDR2 is YFSETQ in the germline V gene. Trimming removed 4 bases from V and 4 bases from J, with 12 bases in between. CDR3 in DNA: TGCGCCAGCAGCCCCGGACAGCAGAATCAGCCCCAGCATTTT. It translates to CASSPGQQNQPQHF.

The chain carries TRBV7-2 and TRBJ2-1; D may be TRBD2 (7 bases). From germline, CDR1 is SGHTA and CDR2 FQGNSA. This CDR3 is built from 16 residues. Trimming removed 2 bases at V and 14 bases at J, with 25 bases between. The CDR3 loop reads CASSLRGSWAGDMEFF. DNA of the CDR3: TGTGCCAGCAGCTTACGTGGATCGTGGGCGGGGGACATGGAGTTCTTC.

The rearrangement links TRBV27 to TRBJ1-5, with 8 nucleotides matching TRBD1. Trimming took 2 bases from V and 3 from J; bases not matched to a gene: 3. The CDR3 consists of 15 residues. The germline gives CDR1 MNHEY, CDR2 SMNVEV (reference sequence). CDR3 in DNA: TGTGCCAGCAGTTTAACAGGGGGAAACAATCAGCCCCAGCATTTT. It is translated as CASSLTGGNNQPQHF.

The V gene is TRBV27, the J gene TRBJ2-1; maybe TRBD1 (6 bases). The CDR3 sequence is 15 residues long. From germline, CDR1 is MNHEY and CDR2 SMNVEV (reference sequence). The V end was cut by 6 bases, the J end by 3 bases, with 15 bases between. The chain's CDR3 is CASSPQGQHYNEQFF. The CDR3 DNA reads TGTGCCAGCAGCCCACAAGGACAGCACTACAATGAGCAGTTCTTC.

The V gene is TRBV11-3, the J gene TRBJ2-7; 8 nucleotides match TRBD1. The CDR3 is made up of 18 amino acids. V trimming: 5 bases; J trimming: 7 bases; junction bases outside the gene matches: 22. CDR1 and CDR2 from the germline V gene are SGHNT and YENEEA. DNA of the CDR3: TGTGCCAGCAGCGGAGGTTATGGGACAGGCTATCTACAGTGGGAGCAGTACTTC. As protein: CASSGGYGTGYLQWEQYF.

The chain combines TRBV7-2 with TRBJ1-2, with D unclear. The CDR3 extends over 15 amino acids. The germline CDR1 and CDR2 sequences are SGHTA and FQGNSA. V lost 0 bases, J lost 3 bases, and 11 bases lay in between. Here the CDR3 reads CASSLANSNHYGYTF. The CDR3 DNA sequence: TGTGCCAGCAGCTTAGCGAACAGTAACCACTATGGCTACACCTTC.

CDR3 sequence reads: CAAHSINEQFF. The CDR3 region has the DNA TGCGCCGCCCACTCCATCAATGAGCAGTTCTTC. The chain uses TRBV23-1 and TRBJ2-1; D is unresolved. TRBV23-1 is classed as an ORF, of uncertain function. V was cut by 11 bases and J by 6 bases, with 11 bases left in between. This CDR3 is 11 amino acids long.

The rearrangement joins TRBV5-1 to TRBJ2-2, with a possible D match to TRBD1 (6 bases). CDR1 and CDR2 (germline): SGHRS, YFSETQ. The germline V and J ends were trimmed by 0 bases and 5 bases, with 17 bases remaining between them. The CDR3 totals 17 residues. The CDR3 coding sequence is TGCGCCAGCAGCTTGGGCTTCGGGACAACGAGGACCGGGGAGCTGTTTTTT. Translation: CASSLGFGTTRTGELFF.

J is TRBJ1-6 and V is TRBV5-8; D unresolved. This CDR3 spans 12 amino acids. The germline gives CDR1 SGHTS, CDR2 YDEGEE. Trimming shortened V by 6 bases and J by 11 bases, and 12 bases separated the two germline ends. The CDR3 loop is CASNYRGPPLHF. The CDR3 nucleotides read TGTGCCAGCAACTACCGTGGTCCACCCCTCCACTTT.

The chain links TRBV6-5 to TRBJ2-1; 14 bases match TRBD2. V trimming: 5 bases; J trimming: 9 bases; junction bases outside the gene matches: 6. Looked up from germline, CDR1 is MNHEY and CDR2 is SVGAGI. CDR3 length: 15 amino acids. The chain's CDR3 is CASSQTSGGAFEQFF. CDR3 bases: TGTGCCAGCAGTCAGACTAGCGGGGGGGCTTTTGAGCAGTTCTTC.

The chain uses TRBV5-1 and TRBJ2-2; no clear D. Trimming removed 0 bases from V and 2 bases from J, with 11 bases in between. Germline V gene data show CDR1 as SGHRS and CDR2 as YFSETQ. The length of the CDR3 is 16 residues. CDR3 nucleotides: TGCGCCAGCAGCTTGGCAGTTGAGACTAACACCGGGGAGCTGTTTTTT. Its translation is CASSLAVETNTGELFF.

The chain uses TRBV5-1 and TRBJ1-1; D possibly corresponds to TRBD1 (6 bases). Trimming took 0 bases from V and 5 from J, leaving 11 bases between them. The length of the CDR3 is 14 residues. Germline CDR1 and CDR2: SGHRS and YFSETQ. Here the CDR3 reads CASSLEGGGTEAFF. The CDR3, as DNA: TGCGCCAGCAGCTTGGAAGGGGGTGGGACTGAAGCTTTCTTT.

The chain couples TRBV18 to TRBJ1-4; 9 bases are a match to TRBD1. With 2 bases clipped from V and 5 bases from J, the junction kept 9 bases outside the gene matches. The germline V gene has CDR1 KGHSH and CDR2 LQKENI. This CDR3 is built from 17 residues. CDR3 in amino acids: CASSPRGQGFGNEKLFF. In DNA, the CDR3 is TGTGCCAGCTCACCAAGGGGACAGGGCTTTGGGAATGAAAAACTGTTTTTT.

The V and J genes are TRBV9 and TRBJ2-1, with 8 bases identical to TRBD2. Germline CDR1 is SGDLS and CDR2 is YYNGEE. CDR3 length: 17 amino acids. J was trimmed by 0 bases and V by 0 bases; bases with no gene match: 5. CDR3: CASSVAGGPISYNEQFF. CDR3 DNA: TGTGCCAGCAGCGTAGCGGGAGGGCCTATCTCCTACAATGAGCAGTTCTTC.

The rearrangement uses TRBV18 and TRBJ1-1; TRBD1 aligns across 7 bases. V was pared by 3 bases and J by 4 bases, with 8 bases of the junction left unmatched. Germline CDR1 is KGHSH and CDR2 is LQKENI. The CDR3 is 15 amino acids. The DNA for the CDR3 is TGTGCCAGCTCACCTAGAACAGGGGACGCCACTGAAGCTTTCTTT. As protein: CASSPRTGDATEAFF.

This chain connects TRBV19 to TRBJ1-6, with TRBD1 matching 8 bases. Germline V gene data show CDR1 as LNHDA and CDR2 as SQIVND (reference sequence). V shed 2 bases and J 6 bases; nucleotides not matched to a gene: 3. The CDR3 has 15 amino acids. CDR3 loop: CASSIRGQANSPLHF. The DNA of the CDR3 is TGTGCCAGTAGTATAAGGGGACAGGCTAATTCACCCCTCCACTTT.